These T cell receptor beta chains were read from a single sample in a study of human T cells and chemical hapten exposure. TCRdb re-called the RACE reads through MiXCR, storing one row per CDR3 protein. The sample includes tens of thousands of distinct CDR3 sequences, about 15% of them seen just once. The sample was whole blood, taken in connection with sensitization to the hapten diphenylcyclopropenone (DPC). The receptor source for this set is a woman aged 45-59 years with alopecia areata. Some clones in this sample may be carry-over from other donors' samples. The CDR3 runs from the conserved cysteine through the conserved F or W. A D gene is named only where the DNA matches it firmly. Not every row has a clone size; where given, it reads once, few, many or a size class.

CDR3: CASSARVSGKSNNEQFF
DNA: TGTGCCAGCAGTGCCAGGGTCAGCGGGAAGTCCAACAATGAGCAGTTCTTC
V: TRBV2
D: TRBD2
J: TRBJ2-1
size: once

CDR3: CASSPGQGIGNQPQHF
DNA: TGTGCCAGCAGTCCAGGACAGGGGATAGGCAATCAGCCCCAGCATTTT
V: TRBV28
D: TRBD1
J: TRBJ1-5
size: few

CDR3: CVSSERSLAGTFRTDTQYF
DNA: TGTGTCAGCAGCGAAAGGAGTCTAGCGGGTACCTTCCGCACAGATACGCAGTATTTT
V: TRBV3-1
D: TRBD2
J: TRBJ2-3
size: -

CDR3: CASSLSLTSAYNEQFF
DNA: TGTGCCAGCAGTTTATCTCTCACCTCCGCCTATAATGAGCAGTTCTTC
V: TRBV27
D: -
J: TRBJ2-1
size: many

CDR3: CASSESRLADTGELFF
DNA: TGCGCCAGCAGTGAGTCGAGGCTAGCGGACACCGGGGAGCTGTTTTTT
V: TRBV10-1
D: TRBD2
J: TRBJ2-2
size: -

CDR3: CAWSVIGRLSEKAFF
DNA: TGTGCCTGGAGTGTAATAGGGAGGCTTTCCGAAAAAGCTTTCTTT
V: TRBV30
D: -
J: TRBJ1-1
size: -

CDR3: CASSPGLAGVLLF
DNA: TGTGCCAGCAGCCCGGGACTAGCGGGAGTATTGCTCTTC
V: TRBV2
D: TRBD2
J: TRBJ2-1
size: -

CDR3: CASSGPGQKTNEKLFF
DNA: TGTGCCAGCAGCGGACCGGGACAGAAAACTAATGAAAAACTGTTTTTT
V: TRBV5-5
D: TRBD1
J: TRBJ1-4
size: -

CDR3: CASSLVGQTGEQYF
DNA: TGTGCCAGCAGCTTAGTGGGCCAGACAGGGGAGCAGTACTTC
V: TRBV7-2
D: TRBD1
J: TRBJ2-7
size: few

CDR3: CASGRASSYEQYF
DNA: TGTGCCAGCGGACGCGCGAGCTCCTACGAGCAGTACTTC
V: TRBV6-6
D: -
J: TRBJ2-7
size: -

CDR3: CSASRLALSYNEQFF
DNA: TGCAGTGCTTCACGACTAGCGCTCTCCTACAATGAGCAGTTCTTC
V: TRBV20-1
D: TRBD2
J: TRBJ2-1
size: few

CDR3: CASSPSGTANTGELFF
DNA: TGCGCCAGCAGCCCCTCCGGGACAGCGAACACCGGGGAGCTGTTTTTT
V: TRBV4-3
D: TRBD1
J: TRBJ2-2
size: -

CDR3: CASSFQAGGSYEQYF
DNA: TGCGCCAGCAGCTTCCAAGCGGGAGGCTCCTACGAGCAGTACTTC
V: TRBV5-1
D: TRBD2
J: TRBJ2-7
size: few

CDR3: CASSPGTGALNTEAFF
DNA: TGTGCCAGCAGTCCCGGGACAGGGGCTTTGAACACTGAAGCTTTCTTT
V: TRBV27
D: TRBD1
J: TRBJ1-1
size: few

CDR3: CSVDPTGATDTQYF
DNA: TGCAGCGTTGACCCCACGGGGGCCACAGATACGCAGTATTTT
V: TRBV29-1
D: -
J: TRBJ2-3
size: -

CDR3: CASSLVGQGPNEQFF
DNA: TGTGCCAGCAGCTTAGTTGGCCAGGGTCCCAATGAGCAGTTCTTC
V: TRBV11-3
D: -
J: TRBJ2-1
size: -

CDR3: CASSPGTGGFEQYF
DNA: TGTGCCAGCAGCCCCGGGACAGGGGGTTTCGAGCAGTACTTC
V: TRBV7-6
D: TRBD1
J: TRBJ2-7
size: -

CDR3: CASSRGPDYEQYF
DNA: TGCGCCAGCAGCCGCGGGCCGGACTACGAGCAGTACTTC
V: TRBV4-3
D: -
J: TRBJ2-7
size: many

CDR3: CASSGGQSVRPLHF
DNA: TGTGCCAGCAGCGGCGGACAGTCAGTGAGACCCCTCCACTTT
V: TRBV5-5
D: -
J: TRBJ1-6
size: -

CDR3: CASSLGESNQPQHF
DNA: TGTGCCAGCAGCTTAGGGGAAAGCAATCAGCCCCAGCATTTT
V: TRBV11-2
D: -
J: TRBJ1-5
size: few

CDR3: CASSYRQGWEKLFF
DNA: TGTGCCAGCAGTTATCGGCAGGGCTGGGAAAAACTGTTTTTT
V: TRBV6-6
D: -
J: TRBJ1-4
size: -

CDR3: CASSLQGQDPYEQYF
DNA: TGCGCCAGCAGCTTGCAGGGTCAGGATCCCTACGAGCAGTACTTC
V: TRBV5-1
D: -
J: TRBJ2-7
size: -

CDR3: CASSNTQGRNTGELFF
DNA: TGTGCCAGCTCCAACACACAGGGGCGCAACACCGGGGAGCTGTTTTTT
V: TRBV18
D: TRBD1
J: TRBJ2-2
size: -

CDR3: CASGARITGSNQPQHF
DNA: TGCGCCAGCGGAGCCAGAATTACGGGGAGCAATCAGCCCCAGCATTTT
V: TRBV4-1
D: -
J: TRBJ1-5
size: few

CDR3: CASSEQGGQPQHF
DNA: TGTGCCAGCAGTGAACAGGGTGGCCAGCCCCAGCATTTT
V: TRBV2
D: -
J: TRBJ1-5
size: -

CDR3: CASSSLASGSYDQYF
DNA: TGTGCCAGTAGTAGCTTGGCGAGCGGGAGTTACGACCAGTACTTC
V: TRBV19
D: TRBD2
J: TRBJ2-7
size: -

CDR3: CASSSELSTDTQYF
DNA: TGTGCCAGCAGCTCGGAGCTCAGCACAGATACGCAGTATTTT
V: TRBV7-6
D: -
J: TRBJ2-3
size: few

CDR3: CVSSPTVYEQYF
DNA: TGTGTCAGCAGCCCGACGGTCTACGAGCAGTACTTC
V: TRBV11-2
D: -
J: TRBJ2-7
size: -

CDR3: CASSPGTPNTDTQYF
DNA: TGTGCCAGCAGCCCCGGGACACCCAACACAGATACGCAGTATTTT
V: TRBV2
D: -
J: TRBJ2-3
size: -

CDR3: CASSLGLAESTDTQYF
DNA: TGTGCCAGCAGCTTAGGGCTAGCGGAGAGCACAGATACGCAGTATTTT
V: TRBV7-2
D: TRBD2
J: TRBJ2-3
size: -

CDR3: CASSDGAGRTEAFF
DNA: TGTGCCAGCAGCGATGGGGCAGGGAGGACTGAAGCTTTCTTT
V: TRBV27
D: -
J: TRBJ1-1
size: many

CDR3: CASSRQGATEAFF
DNA: TGTGCCAGCAGCCGACAGGGGGCCACTGAAGCTTTCTTT
V: TRBV3-1
D: TRBD1
J: TRBJ1-1
size: few

CDR3: CASSLESTQYF
DNA: TGTGCCAGCAGCTTAGAGAGTACGCAGTATTTT
V: TRBV7-9
D: -
J: TRBJ2-3
size: few

CDR3: CASSQGTGGTYEQYF
DNA: TGCGCCAGCAGCCAAGGGACAGGGGGAACCTACGAGCAGTACTTC
V: TRBV4-1
D: TRBD1
J: TRBJ2-7
size: -

CDR3: CSPRGQGHTEAFF
DNA: TGCAGCCCTAGGGGACAGGGTCACACTGAAGCTTTCTTT
V: TRBV20-1
D: TRBD1
J: TRBJ1-1
size: many

CDR3: CSARAWTEVRNTEAFF
DNA: TGCAGTGCTAGAGCCTGGACAGAAGTCCGGAACACTGAAGCTTTCTTT
V: TRBV20-1
D: -
J: TRBJ1-1
size: few

CDR3: CASSPVDGPSNTQYF
DNA: TGTGCCAGCAGCCCAGTGGACGGGCCCTCGAATACGCAGTATTTT
V: TRBV7-2
D: -
J: TRBJ2-3
size: many